This TCR beta chain was profiled in a study of Ad26.COV2.S vaccination and SARS-CoV-2 variants (dated by TCRdb to the early 2020s). Turning to the overall study: Donors in the vaccine arm were drawn from COV1001, a phase I-IIa trial of Ad26.COV2.S in healthy adults that was multicentre, randomized, double-blind and placebo-controlled. Ad26.COV2.S was administered intramuscularly at a dose of 5x10^10 or 1x10^11 viral particles, either as one shot or as two shots given 56 days apart. TCRbeta repertoire sequencing was used to assess the specificity and breadth of SARS-CoV-2-reactive T cell receptors after Ad26.COV2.S vaccination. A total of approximately 30 samples were included in the TCR-sequenced set, comprising some 20 Ad26.COV2.S vaccine recipients, 5 placebo recipients and 8 SARS-CoV-2 convalescent individuals. Trial participants were randomized into five groups of five: low-dose or high-dose Ad26.COV2.S given once or twice, or placebo on both occasions. Blinding of investigators to trial group allocation was maintained during experiments and outcome assessment. Overall results and qualifications from the work: Compared with placebo recipients, Ad26.COV2.S recipients showed higher spike-specific TCR breadth (P = 0.0014). After vaccination, spike-specific CD8+ and CD4+ T cell responses were reported to show substantial breadth. Vaccine and placebo recipients had similar non-spike TCR breadth, a finding consistent with the vaccine containing only spike. The study was not powered for comparison of responses between vaccine doses or regimens. The authors noted that the TCR breadth and depth analyses may have underestimated total T cell responses.

Concerning this clone itself: There is no known antigen for this receptor. Base qualities are not recorded, but no much larger clone differs from it by a single base.

The label giving this sample's treatment or condition can be read as: 15 to 20 received Ad26.COV2.S at low or high dose, single or two shots; about 5 received placebo; per-sample allocation not given. Repertoires of vaccine and placebo recipients were sequenced from samples collected on day 63 after the first injection. Cohort 1b enrolled 25 to 30 adults aged 18-55 years at a single site in Boston, USA, between 29 July and 7 August 2020. As a vaccine, Ad26.COV2.S was a replication-incompetent adenovirus type 26 vector that expressed a prefusion-stabilized SARS-CoV-2 spike protein derived from the original Wuhan strain. The immunoSEQ Assay was the method used to sequence TCRbeta CDR3 regions. After extraction, genomic DNA underwent amplification by bias-controlled multiplex PCR, followed by high-throughput sequencing. The study's processing was this. To quantify the absolute abundance of every unique TCRbeta CDR3 region, sequences were collapsed and filtered. T cell fraction was estimated by normalizing TCRbeta template counts to usable DNA, with usable DNA measured through amplification of reference genes found in all nucleated cells. Repertoire TCRs were annotated as SARS-CoV-2-specific when V gene, CDR3 amino acid sequence and J gene were exactly matched to a known reactive TCR set. MIRA supplied the reference SARS-CoV-2 TCR set, which was filtered for enrichment in COVID-19-positive ImmuneCODE repertoires so that public or cross-reactive TCRs were removed. Using the MIRA antigens, annotated TCRs were further analysed by specific ORF or by position within an ORF. Breadth was defined as the number of annotated unique rearrangements divided by the total number of unique productive rearrangements, and depth was defined as the summed frequency of the annotated unique rearrangements. Group comparisons of TCR breadth used two-sided Wilcoxon rank-sum tests. This is the immuneACCESS table as TCRdb keeps it, with only in-frame sequences that have V and J called. A part of the clones is gone; compared with another copy, unresolved V genes explain less than half, and the rest is unexplained. The DNA gave D and trimming, while V, J and clone size come from that table. A total of 300,000 to 400,000 clones appear in this sample, around nine tenths of them only once. Of the sample, more than 3% is held by the ten largest clones.

The sequence was obtained from a person aged 18-65 years who received the Ad26.COV2.S COVID-19 vaccine or a placebo. Sample: peripheral blood, taken in a trial of Ad26.COV2.S vaccine versus placebo.

DNA sequence: TGCGCCAGCAGCATGGACAACATGAACACTGAAGCTTTCTTT. Its amino acids are CASSMDNMNTEAFF. This chain joins TRBV5-1 to TRBJ1-1; the D segment could be TRBD1, given 5 matching bases. The CDR3 starts with the cysteine, ends with the phenylalanine, and has 14 residues. Just the 42-base CDR3 DNA is kept, in frame starting at base 1. V loses 4 bases of germline sequence and J loses 0 bases, and the interval between the two ends is 10 bases. The germline V gene yields SGHRS for CDR1 and YFSETQ for CDR2.